A selection of T cell receptor beta chains follows, all from one sample in a study of cytomegalovirus exposure and HLA in healthy donors. Profiled with immunoSEQ multiplex PCR; TCRdb holds only in-frame clones, not every one. The table shows 150,000 to 200,000 clones, with roughly 78% occurring only once. Sequencing was done on a sample of PBMCs. Receptors were obtained from a woman aged 45 to 65 in good health and CMV-seropositive. Both conserved end residues are trimmed from each CDR3. The listing skips clone size in some rows; elsewhere it reads once, few, many or a size class.

v_gene	abundance	j_gene	CDR3aa
TRBV5-1	-	TRBJ2-1	ASSPGTSGGHEQF
TRBV6-6	-	TRBJ1-1	ASSYSQGEAF
TRBV7-7	-	TRBJ2-1	ASSPSGGMRGEQF
TRBV10-2	-	TRBJ1-5	ASNPGQGVGPQH
TRBV6-1	once	TRBJ2-3	ASSEGRYTDTQY
TRBV5-1	-	TRBJ2-1	ASSPDGGIRNEQF
TRBV7-5	-	TRBJ1-2	SQARDYGYT
TRBV5-6	-	TRBJ2-1	ASSPEGRGEQF
TRBV4-1	-	TRBJ1-1	ASSLGSGNTEAF
TRBV7-3	-	TRBJ1-1	ASSLGSQGLTEAF
TRBV5-6	once	TRBJ2-7	ASSLAQGAWQY
TRBV30	-	-	AWSLSYEQY
TRBV15	-	TRBJ1-5	ATSRDRVNQPQH
TRBV6-1	few	TRBJ1-6	ASTEQGQGSSPLH
TRBV7-3	-	TRBJ2-1	ASSQGGATYNEQF
TRBV30	-	TRBJ2-5	AWTGQQETQY
TRBV9	-	TRBJ2-7	ASSVAEGTGGYEQY
TRBV5-1	-	TRBJ2-3	ASSEPGISTDTQY
TRBV5-1	few	TRBJ1-3	ASSLDPPDRGGNTIY
TRBV5-1	-	TRBJ1-4	ASSLVATMQREKLF
TRBV5-1	once	TRBJ2-3	ASSLLGLAGTDTQY
TRBV19	-	TRBJ2-2	ASSNPGTGETGELF
TRBV7-8	-	TRBJ2-2	ASSLGWGGDTGELF
TRBV29-1	-	TRBJ1-2	SVESWGQGESLYGYT
TRBV7-8	-	TRBJ1-1	ASSGSAGEGNTEAF
TRBV5-1	-	TRBJ1-2	ASSLYVGQGAYGYT
TRBV11-2	-	TRBJ1-1	ASSPVQGTEAF
TRBV10-1	few	TRBJ2-4	ASRRGQGLMGAKNIQY
TRBV19	-	TRBJ2-5	ASSSRTSGGPGETQY
TRBV5-1	-	TRBJ1-3	ASSFAGVGNTIY
TRBV12-5	-	TRBJ1-1	ASGSSGGNTEAF
TRBV6-5	once	TRBJ1-6	ASSSTRQGSGSPLH
TRBV6-6	-	TRBJ1-5	ASSPGWLGQPQH
TRBV29-1	-	TRBJ1-5	SVGGIKNQPQH
TRBV19	-	TRBJ2-3	ASSTRDYRDTQY
TRBV29-1	-	TRBJ2-2	SASGGADTGELF
TRBV11-2	few	TRBJ1-1	ASSLEPGSEAF
TRBV6-1	-	TRBJ1-5	ASSGGQGNGQPQH
TRBV5-1	-	TRBJ1-4	ASSFGQGGGKLF
TRBV5-4	-	TRBJ1-6	ASRTGGNSPLH
TRBV6-4	-	TRBJ1-1	ASSAQVYNTEAF
TRBV2	few	TRBJ2-5	ASSEGGLSVDGETQY
TRBV7-2	-	TRBJ1-2	ASSLEEGGGYT
TRBV19	-	TRBJ2-7	ASSLSPGTWPSGGETYEQY
TRBV6-1	once	TRBJ2-3	ASSERDRTTDTRY
TRBV6-5	-	-	ASKITGGRTYEQY
TRBV28	-	TRBJ2-7	ASSLTSGGPLYEQY
TRBV19	-	TRBJ2-3	ASYPGRGTSTDTQY
TRBV25-1	once	TRBJ2-4	ASSQSQGRVQY
TRBV6-6	-	TRBJ2-1	ASIRAGSYNEQF
TRBV18	-	TRBJ2-1	ASSARLAGVDEQF
TRBV10-3	-	TRBJ2-4	AISEEGTKNIQY
TRBV12-5	-	TRBJ1-6	ASVLAGTDAFSYNSPLH
TRBV27	few	TRBJ2-2	ASSPTGAASTGELF
TRBV5-6	-	TRBJ1-2	ASSLNRGRDGYT
TRBV9	-	TRBJ1-2	ASSVEGIDGYT
TRBV18	-	TRBJ1-3	ASSQAEGNTIY